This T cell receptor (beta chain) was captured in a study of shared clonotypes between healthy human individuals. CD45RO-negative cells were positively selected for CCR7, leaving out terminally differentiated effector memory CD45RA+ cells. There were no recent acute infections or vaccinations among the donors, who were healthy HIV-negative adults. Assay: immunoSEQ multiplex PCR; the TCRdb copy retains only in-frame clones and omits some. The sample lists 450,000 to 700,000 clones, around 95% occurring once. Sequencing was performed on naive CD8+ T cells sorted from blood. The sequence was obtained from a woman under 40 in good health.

CDR3 in amino acids: CASSFGTVGEKLFF. Here the CDR3 DNA reads TGTGCCAGCAGTTTCGGGACAGTCGGCGAAAAACTGTTTTTT. This chain links TRBV27 with TRBJ1-4, with 7 positions matching TRBD1. The J segment lost 8 bases and the V segment lost 3 bases, leaving 6 bases of the junction unmatched. Per the germline V gene, CDR1 is MNHEY and CDR2 is SMNVEV (reference sequence). This CDR3 has 14 amino acids.